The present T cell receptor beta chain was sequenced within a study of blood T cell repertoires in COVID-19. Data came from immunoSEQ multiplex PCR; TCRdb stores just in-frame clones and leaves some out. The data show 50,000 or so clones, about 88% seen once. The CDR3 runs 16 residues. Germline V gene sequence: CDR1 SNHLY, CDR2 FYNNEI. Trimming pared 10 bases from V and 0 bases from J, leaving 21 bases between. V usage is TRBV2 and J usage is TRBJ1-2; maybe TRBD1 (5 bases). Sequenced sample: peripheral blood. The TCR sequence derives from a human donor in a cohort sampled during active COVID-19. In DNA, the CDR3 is TGTGCCATCCTCAAGGGGTTCCCCACCACTAACTATGGCTACACCTTC. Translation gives CAILKGFPTTNYGYTF.